Listed below are T cell receptor beta chains from one sample, sequenced in a study of shared clonotypes between healthy human individuals. Clones were read by immunoSEQ multiplex PCR, and TCRdb kept only the in-frame ones, dropping some. The table has over 400,000 clones, 70% to 85% seen once; the top ten hold about 11%. Sequencing was performed on PBMCs. Every receptor here comes from a woman in her thirties or forties in good health. Some clones in this sample may be carry-over from other donors' samples. CDR3s leave out the opening cysteine and the closing phenylalanine or tryptophan.

j_call v_call cdr3_aa
TRBJ1-1 TRBV7-2 ASSQGRGGTEAF
TRBJ2-2 TRBV6-5 ASSFDRGPTGELF
TRBJ2-1 TRBV28 ASSLFGAGVLEQF
TRBJ2-3 TRBV7-6 ASSSSGRGQY
TRBJ2-6 TRBV28 ASSDGSGANVLT
TRBJ2-3 TRBV7-9 ASSPPRDTQY
TRBJ1-5 TRBV2 ASSGTGDQPQH
TRBJ2-2 TRBV7-3 ASSRNTGELF
TRBJ1-1 TRBV11-2 ASSPGQNTEAF
TRBJ2-7 TRBV4-3 ASSQEWGGGYEQY
TRBJ2-7 TRBV18 ASSLGLADRYEQY
TRBJ1-1 TRBV29-1 SVAPPGLNTEAF
TRBJ2-5 TRBV5-4 ASSKDRGGETQY
TRBJ2-6 TRBV27 ASSYNRGRAGANVLT
TRBJ2-2 TRBV19 ASTAVKAGGPKGELF
TRBJ2-7 TRBV5-4 ASSLAPTGGLLSSYEQY
TRBJ1-2 TRBV18 ASSPGYGYT
TRBJ2-2 TRBV6-4 ASSERDGDTGELF
TRBJ1-3 TRBV28 ASSLIGPNTIY
TRBJ2-7 TRBV6-1 ASSEAIAGGYEQY
TRBJ2-3 TRBV5-1 ASSQGLGIDTDTQY
TRBJ2-2 TRBV28 ASSHFPGELF
TRBJ2-1 TRBV18 ASSPNPANEQF
TRBJ2-3 TRBV5-8 ASSRYSDTQY